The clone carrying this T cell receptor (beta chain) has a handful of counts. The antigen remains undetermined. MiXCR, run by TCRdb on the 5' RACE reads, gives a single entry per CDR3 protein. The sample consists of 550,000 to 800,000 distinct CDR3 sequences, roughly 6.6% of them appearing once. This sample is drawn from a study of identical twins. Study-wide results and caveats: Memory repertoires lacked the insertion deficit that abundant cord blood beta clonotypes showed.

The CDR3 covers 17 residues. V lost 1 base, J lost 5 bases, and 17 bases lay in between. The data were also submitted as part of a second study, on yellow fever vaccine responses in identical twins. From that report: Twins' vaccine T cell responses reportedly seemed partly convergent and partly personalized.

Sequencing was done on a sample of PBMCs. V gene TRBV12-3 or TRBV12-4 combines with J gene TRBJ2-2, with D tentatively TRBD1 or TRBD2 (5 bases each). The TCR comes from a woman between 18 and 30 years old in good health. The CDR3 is CASSLGGWGYGTGELFF. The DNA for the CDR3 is TGTGCCAGCAGTTTAGGGGGGTGGGGATACGGGACCGGGGAGCTGTTTTTT.